Shown below are 8 T cell receptor beta chains from a single sample sequenced in a study of T cells in Graves' hyperthyroidism and ophthalmopathy. TCR beta CDR3 regions were amplified from RNA. Carried out on the TCR CDR3, a first-round RT-PCR used the HTBI primer set. MiXCR, run by TCRdb on the multiplex PCR reads, gives a single entry per CDR3 protein. This table holds 500,000 to 750,000 distinct CDR3 sequences, 35% to 55% found once. The sample taken for sequencing was peripheral blood or thyroid tissue (not recorded which). Receptor source: a woman aged 18-29 years with Graves' hyperthyroidism.

The J gene is TRBJ1-6, the V gene TRBV29-1, with a possible D match to TRBD1 (6 bases). CDR3 length: 12 residues. The ends were cut back, 5 bases at V and 8 bases at J, with 10 bases in the middle. The germline V gene encodes CDR1 SQVTM and CDR2 ANQGSEA. CDR3 residues: CSVRAGDSPLHF. CDR3 DNA sequence: TGCAGCGTTAGGGCAGGGGATTCACCCCTCCACTTT.

This clonotype was recorded a few times. The limits of the CDR3 on the DNA are not certain, so only TCRdb's listed CDR3 is given. The chain combines TRBV7-6 with TRBJ2-5; TRBD2, as called in the table, went unchecked against the DNA. Including both end residues, the CDR3 is 17 amino acids long. Germline CDR1 and CDR2: SGHVS and FNYEAQ. This chain's CDR3 is CASSFYICSARDETQYF.

This clonotype turned up a few times. V and J are TRBV19 and TRBJ1-1; no reliable D call. This CDR3 contains 13 residues. Looked up from germline, CDR1 is LNHDA and CDR2 is SQIVND (reference sequence). V was pared by 4 bases and J by 6 bases, with 12 bases between. The CDR3 DNA sequence: TGTGCCAGTAGTAAAGGGATCGACTCTGAAGCTTTCTTT. It specifies CASSKGIDSEAFF.

The J gene is TRBJ2-6, the V gene TRBV20-1, with D possibly TRBD2 on 5 matching bases. Trimming cost V 8 bases and J 15 bases, with 14 bases left between them. CDR1 is DFQATT and CDR2 is SNEGSKA in the germline V gene (reference sequence). The CDR3 consists of 10 residues. CDR3 nucleotide sequence: TGCAGTACCCAGCAGGAGGACCTGACTTTC. The encoded protein is CSTQQEDLTF.

This clonotype was recorded at least ten times. The CDR3 reads CSVETDRGQPQHF. The CDR3, as DNA: TGCAGCGTTGAAACCGACAGGGGTCAGCCCCAGCATTTT. V gene TRBV29-1 combines with J gene TRBJ1-5, with 8 bases lining up with TRBD1. Germline-derived CDR1 and CDR2 are SQVTM and ANQGSEA. The CDR3 length is 13 residues. The V and J ends lost 2 bases and 6 bases, in that order; junction bases with no gene match: 3.

This clonotype was counted ten times or more. CDR3 nucleotides: TGCAGCGTCGAGGACAAGCGGGTGGCCACCACCGGGGAGCTGTTTTTT. It encodes CSVEDKRVATTGELFF. The chain recombines TRBV29-1 with TRBJ2-2; a possible D gene is TRBD2 (6 bases). The CDR3 sequence is 16 residues long. Trimming took 6 bases from V and 4 from J, leaving 21 bases between them. Germline CDR1 reads SQVTM; CDR2 reads ANQGSEA.

In nucleotides, the CDR3 is TGTGCCAGCAGCTTAGCAGGGGAGGTTTCACCCCTCCACTTT. The encoded protein is CASSLAGEVSPLHF. This rearrangement joins TRBV14 to TRBJ1-6; D may be TRBD1 (6 bases). Trimming cost V 5 bases and J 9 bases, with 14 bases left between them. The length of the CDR3 is 14 residues. CDR1 is SGHDN, CDR2 FVKESK, per germline. The full variable domain, its missing parts supplied by reference TRBV14 and TRBJ1-6, is EAGVTQFPSHSVIEKGQTVTLRCDPISGHDNLYWYRRVMGKEIKFLLHFVKESKQDESGMPNNRFLAERTGGTYSTLKVQPAELEDSGVYFCASSLAGEVSPLHFGNGTRLTVT.

The chain is built from TRBV7-9 and TRBJ1-1, with TRBD1 matching over 9 bases. The CDR3 is made up of 13 amino acids. Per germline, CDR1 SEHNR and CDR2 FQNEAQ (reference sequence). V shed 4 bases and J 11 bases; nucleotides not matched to a gene: 8. In nucleotides, the CDR3 is TGTGCCAGCAGCTACGGACAGGGGCTCCCGGCTTTCTTT. Its translation is CASSYGQGLPAFF.